What follows is one T cell receptor (beta chain) and its context. TCRdb keeps only in-frame clones here, not all; method: immunoSEQ multiplex PCR. The data contain approximately 140,000 clones, more than 85% of them seen just once; the ten biggest clones take up 9.5% to 14%. These data belong to a study of cytotoxic CD8 clonotypes in ibrutinib-treated CLL. Looking at the study overall: By median roughly 69 months, approximately twelve had progressed and about 14 stayed remitted; responses had been 2 complete and about 24 partial.

Germline V gene data show CDR1 as LNHDA and CDR2 as SQIVND (reference sequence). Trimming cost V 3 bases and J 0 bases, with 12 bases left between them. The CDR3 length is 16 residues. The chain employs TRBV19 and TRBJ1-5; the D is unclear. The TCR was taken from a human donor with chronic lymphocytic leukemia. The source material was PBMCs, sampled after 12 months of ibrutinib treatment. In nucleotides, the CDR3 is TGTGCCAGTAGTATGCTAACGGTAGATAGCAATCAGCCCCAGCATTTT. This codes for CASSMLTVDSNQPQHF.